This note documents a single TCR beta chain sequence. The table came from immunoSEQ multiplex PCR; TCRdb's copy has only in-frame clones and leaves some out. The data show more than 35,000 clones, with about 91% seen just once and roughly 9.1% held by the top ten. CDR3 length: 14 residues. Trimming pared 2 bases from V and 6 bases from J, leaving 13 bases between. Per germline, CDR1 LNHDA and CDR2 SQIVND (reference sequence). The sample belongs to a study of T cell changes during pregnancy in multiple sclerosis. The TCR sequence derives from a female donor with multiple sclerosis, enrolled in a pregnancy study. The gene calls are TRBV19 and TRBJ1-1; perhaps TRBD1 as D (5 bases). Sequencing was performed on CD8+ T cells from peripheral blood mononuclear cells, taken after pregnancy. In DNA, the CDR3 is TGTGCCAGTAGTATAAAGGGACTTCGGGCTGAAGCTTTCTTT. Amino acids: CASSIKGLRAEAFF. Variable domain in full (rest from reference TRBV19 and TRBJ1-1): DGGITQSPKYLFRKEGQNVTLSCEQNLNHDAMYWYRQDPGQGLRLIYYSQIVNDFQKGDIAEGYSVSREKKESFPLTVTSAQKNPTAFYLCASSIKGLRAEAFFGQGTRLTVV.